This is a list of T cell receptor beta chains from one sample in a study of shared clonotypes between healthy human individuals. Clones were sequenced by immunoSEQ multiplex PCR, and TCRdb holds only the in-frame ones, with some missing. The table includes approximately 1,500,000 clones, roughly 97% detected once. Specimen: naive CD4+ T cells sorted from blood. The receptors derive from a man aged 25 to 45 in good health. Each CDR3 is given with its conserved first and last residue. A D gene is named only where the DNA matches it firmly. Clone size is not always given. Where it is, it says once, few, many or a class for expanded clones.

v_gene	abundance	d_gene	j_gene	CDR3aa	CDR3nt
TRBV5-1	.	.	TRBJ2-4	CASSLATRALGQYF	TGCGCCAGCAGCTTGGCCACCCGGGCGTTGGGGCAATACTTC
TRBV14	once	.	TRBJ1-1	CASSQDSPGNTEAFF	TGTGCCAGCAGCCAAGACAGCCCGGGGAACACTGAAGCTTTCTTT
TRBV27	once	TRBD2	TRBJ2-7	CASSLFGGTSGSIYEQYF	TGTGCCAGCAGTTTATTCGGGGGGACCAGCGGGAGCATCTACGAGCAGTACTTC
TRBV28	.	.	TRBJ2-1	CASSPAWSYNEQFF	TGTGCCAGCAGTCCCGCTTGGTCCTACAATGAGCAGTTCTTC
TRBV7-9	.	.	TRBJ1-5	CASSLRGDQPQHF	TGTGCCAGCAGCTTAAGGGGGGACCAGCCCCAGCATTTT
TRBV2	.	.	TRBJ1-5	CASSESVSNQPQHF	TGTGCCAGCAGTGAATCCGTTAGCAATCAGCCCCAGCATTTT
TRBV28	.	TRBD1	TRBJ1-1	CASSLTGDAFF	TGTGCCAGCAGTTTGACAGGGGACGCTTTCTTT
TRBV27	.	.	TRBJ2-5	CASSQRTVFQETQYF	TGTGCCAGCAGCCAGAGGACAGTTTTCCAAGAGACCCAGTACTTC
TRBV7-9	once	.	TRBJ2-7	CASSSPAGAFVSEQYF	TGTGCCAGCAGCTCCCCAGCCGGGGCTTTCGTGTCCGAGCAGTACTTC
TRBV2	.	TRBD1	TRBJ1-3	CASSEGTVGNTIYF	TGTGCCAGCAGTGAGGGGACAGTAGGAAACACCATATATTTT
TRBV18	.	TRBD1	TRBJ1-3	CASSPTQGASGNTIYF	TGTGCCAGCTCACCCACGCAGGGGGCGTCTGGAAACACCATATATTTT
TRBV5-1	.	.	TRBJ2-5	CASSLDGMGETQYF	TGCGCCAGCAGCTTGGACGGAATGGGGGAGACCCAGTACTTC
TRBV6-6	.	TRBD1	TRBJ1-1	CASSFRQGNTEAFF	TGTGCCAGCAGTTTCAGACAGGGAAACACTGAAGCTTTCTTT
TRBV18	.	.	TRBJ2-1	CASSPPSILAKIPNEQFF	TGTGCCAGCTCACCACCGTCAATACTAGCCAAGATCCCCAATGAGCAGTTCTTC
TRBV7-9	once	.	TRBJ2-6	CASSSGTSGANVLTF	TGTGCCAGCAGTTCAGGTACCTCTGGGGCCAACGTCCTGACTTTC
TRBV5-4	.	TRBD2	TRBJ2-7	CASSGTSGAYEQYF	TGTGCCAGCAGCGGGACTAGCGGGGCCTACGAGCAGTACTTC
TRBV11-1	once	.	TRBJ2-1	CASSLEQVINEQFF	TGTGCCAGCAGCTTAGAACAGGTGATCAATGAGCAGTTCTTC
TRBV6-1	.	.	TRBJ2-3	CASSASTDTQYF	TGTGCCAGCAGTGCCAGCACAGATACGCAGTATTTT
TRBV6-9	.	.	TRBJ1-5	CASNQRAGNQPQHF	TGTGCCAGCAATCAGCGGGCTGGCAATCAGCCCCAGCATTTT
TRBV18	.	.	TRBJ2-5	CASSPGLQETQYF	TGTGCCAGCTCACCAGGGTTGCAAGAGACCCAGTACTTC
TRBV10-1	.	.	TRBJ2-1	CASSENAGLNEQFF	TGCGCCAGCAGTGAGAATGCGGGCCTCAATGAGCAGTTCTTC
TRBV28	.	.	TRBJ2-3	CASTTTDPASTDTQYF	TGTGCCAGCACAACGACAGACCCAGCTAGCACAGATACGCAGTATTTT
TRBV18	.	.	TRBJ2-7	CASSPLSGVGLYEQYF	TGTGCCAGCTCACCACTATCCGGGGTGGGGCTCTACGAGCAGTACTTC
TRBV5-5	.	.	TRBJ1-5	CASSLGPPSNQPQHF	TGTGCCAGCAGCTTGGGTCCGCCTAGCAATCAGCCCCAGCATTTT
TRBV9	.	TRBD2	TRBJ2-5	CASSDLAGGGETQYF	TGTGCCAGCAGCGACCTAGCGGGAGGAGGGGAGACCCAGTACTTC
TRBV5-1	.	TRBD1	TRBJ2-3	CASSEGTGRDSDTQYF	TGCGCCAGCAGCGAAGGGACAGGGAGGGATTCAGATACGCAGTATTTT
TRBV12-5	.	TRBD1	TRBJ1-2	CASGGWTGGNYGYTF	TGTGCTAGTGGTGGTTGGACAGGAGGAAACTATGGCTACACCTTC
TRBV15	.	.	TRBJ2-7	CATGEGGSYEQYF	TGTGCCACTGGGGAAGGGGGGTCCTACGAGCAGTACTTC
TRBV13	.	.	TRBJ1-1	CASSLAENTEAFF	TGTGCCAGCAGCTTAGCGGAGAACACTGAAGCTTTCTTT
TRBV29-1	.	.	TRBJ2-1	CSVQIRTLYNEQFF	TGCAGCGTCCAGATAAGGACTCTCTACAATGAGCAGTTCTTC
TRBV5-1	.	TRBD2	TRBJ2-1	CASRVVAGSYNEQFF	TGCGCCAGCAGGGTGGTAGCGGGGTCCTACAATGAGCAGTTCTTC
TRBV5-8	.	.	TRBJ2-3	CASSLVFAQRTSEFGTQYF	TGTGCCAGCAGCTTGGTTTTTGCCCAAAGGACCAGTGAATTTGGTACGCAGTATTTT
TRBV5-4	.	TRBD1	TRBJ2-1	CASSGDRGLREGREFF	TGTGCCAGCAGCGGGGACAGGGGTTTGAGGGAGGGCCGAGAGTTCTTC
TRBV5-4	.	TRBD1	TRBJ1-5	CASSVDRDQPQHF	TGTGCCAGCAGCGTTGACAGGGACCAGCCCCAGCATTTT
TRBV21-1	.	.	TRBJ2-7	CASSKGRTGFYEQYF	TGTGCCAGCAGCAAAGGGAGAACAGGGTTCTACGAGCAGTACTTC
TRBV15	.	.	TRBJ2-1	CATSRGEVYNEQFF	TGTGCCACCAGCAGAGGAGAGGTCTACAATGAGCAGTTCTTC
TRBV18	few	.	TRBJ1-4	CASSPEGFSEKLFF	TGTGCCAGCTCACCAGAGGGTTTCAGTGAAAAACTGTTTTTT
TRBV9	.	TRBD2	TRBJ2-1	CASSPRASGGYNEQFF	TGTGCCAGCAGCCCCCGAGCTAGCGGGGGGTACAATGAGCAGTTCTTC
TRBV28	.	.	TRBJ2-1	CASSLSYNEQFF	TGTGCCAGCAGTTTATCGTACAATGAGCAGTTCTTC
TRBV16	.	.	TRBJ2-5	CASSQFLESVTQYF	TGTGCCAGCAGCCAATTCCTCGAAAGTGTGACCCAGTACTTC
TRBV12-5	few	.	TRBJ1-1	CARRPLNTEAFF	TGTGCTAGACGACCGCTGAACACTGAAGCTTTCTTT